The clone carrying this T cell receptor (beta chain) was picked up a small number of times. Its antigen is still unknown. This record comes from a study of blood T cells in healthy people across ages. Points from the study as a whole: Relative to aged donors, long-lived donors carried more naive CD4+ cells and displayed higher diversity.

Combining a sample-barcoded 5' primer with a J-beta primer mix, a second PCR ran for 7 to 11 cycles. One entry per CDR3 protein, called by TCRdb with MiXCR from the 5' RACE reads. This table holds 550,000 to 600,000 distinct CDR3 sequences, around half found once. The CDR3 has 17 residues. V lost 0 bases and J lost 6; bases outside the gene matches: 12. Germline V gene lookup returns CDR1 LGHDT and CDR2 YNNKEL (reference sequence). This TCR was recovered from a man older than 75 in good health. The V call is TRBV3-1, the J call TRBJ1-2; TRBD1 matches 8 bases. The specimen sequenced was blood. This chain's CDR3 is CASSQDPSTLTGDGYTF. DNA of the CDR3: TGTGCCAGCAGCCAAGACCCGTCTACTTTGACAGGGGATGGCTACACCTTC. Full variable domain (missing parts from reference TRBV3-1 and TRBJ1-2): DTAVSQTPKYLVTQMGNDKSIKCEQNLGHDTMYWYKQDSKKFLKIMFSYNNKELIINETVPNRFSPKSPDKAHLNLHINSLELGDSAVYFCASSQDPSTLTGDGYTFGSGTRLTVV.